This T cell receptor beta chain is from a study of blood T cell repertoires in COVID-19 (dated by TCRdb to 2018 to 2020). Study-wide context: Collaborator samples came from the United States, Italy and Spain and covered acute and convalescent phases of COVID-19. The material from the prospective study consisted of cDNA or gDNA derived from T cells, B-cell-depleted T cells, or PBMCs. Subjects who had been exposed to COVID-19, were actively infected with it, or had recovered from it provided the deeply sampled blood TCRbeta repertoires that made up the dataset. The repertoires were released in a freely available public database meant as a resource for research on the immune response to SARS-CoV-2. Samples were obtained from the ongoing ImmuneRACE study (first 160 participants) and from some 1,300 subjects provided by 6 global collaborators. Sample metadata almost always included a de-identified subject ID, COVID-19 status, age in years and sex. Where HLA class I and class II types were available, the types were taken from metadata supplied by the sample provider, not from assay-based typing. Overall results and qualifications from the work: The amount of clinical and demographic metadata varied by source and participant and was provided uncurated.

TCRbeta CDR3 regions were amplified from genomic DNA by means of the immunoSEQ Assay, a bias-controlled multiplex PCR. As for the original processing: Within the assay, amplification of reference gene primers was used to estimate how many nucleated cells each sample contained. To quantify the absolute abundance of each unique TCRbeta CDR3 rearrangement, sequence reads were collapsed and filtered. For each sample, productive Simpson clonality was calculated as the square root of Simpson's diversity index across productive rearrangements. Sourced from immuneACCESS, this table was stored by TCRdb with only in-frame sequences that have V and J called. A share of the clones is absent; for the studies checked, an unresolved V gene accounts for under half, and the remainder has no known explanation. That table is the source of V, J and clone size, and D and trimming were worked out from the DNA. Present in this sample are 50,000 to 60,000 clones, around 86% of which were seen just once. The ten most abundant clones make up under 7% of the sample.

Notes on this clone: Its antigen target is currently unknown. Base qualities are missing; no much larger clone stands one base away.

The collaborating institutions used their own protocols to collect whole blood in K2EDTA tubes. For TCRbeta analysis, collaborators shipped samples as frozen whole blood, isolated PBMCs, or DNA extracted from either of those sample types. V loses 0 bases of germline sequence and J loses 2 bases, and the interval between the two ends is 7 bases. The CDR3 goes from the cysteine to the phenylalanine over 14 residues. Only CDR3 DNA remains: 42 bases, in frame from the first base. The germline V gene yields LGHNA for CDR1 and YNFKEQ for CDR2. The rearranged chain carries TRBV4-2 and TRBJ2-5, with the D gene not clear enough to name. Sequencing input: peripheral blood. This receptor was taken from a man aged 65 to 79 with active COVID-19. The CDR3 protein: CASSQEASQETQYF. DNA sequence: TGTGCCAGCAGCCAAGAGGCCTCTCAAGAGACCCAGTACTTC.